The 10 T cell receptor beta chains listed next were all sequenced from one sample in a study of blood T cell repertoires in COVID-19. Only in-frame clones appear in the TCRdb table, and some are missing; sequencing was by immunoSEQ multiplex PCR. Counted here are about 270,000 clones, approximately 86% occurring once; the ten biggest clones make up approximately 10%. What was sequenced was peripheral blood. The receptors shown here come from a man aged 35 to 55 with active or convalescent COVID-19.

V usage is TRBV3-1 (or the pseudogene TRBV3-2) and J usage is TRBJ1-1; tentative D call: TRBD1 (5 bases). The V gene's germline CDR1 is LGHDT and CDR2 YNNKEL (reference sequence). This CDR3 is 14 amino acids long. Deletions cut 5 bases from V and 5 bases from J, with 15 bases between. CDR3 residues: CASSARRGLTEAFF. As DNA, the CDR3 is TGTGCCAGCAGCGCACGGAGGGGTTTAACTGAAGCTTTCTTT.

CDR3 region: CASSLIGQGTGNTIYF. The DNA of the CDR3 is TGTGCCAGCAGCTTGATTGGACAGGGGACTGGAAACACCATATATTTT. The chain employs TRBV5-6 and TRBJ1-3; 9 bases align to TRBD1. V shed 1 base, J shed 2 bases, and the junction held 4 bases outside the gene matches. The CDR3 extends over 16 amino acids. CDR1 is SGHDT and CDR2 is YYEEEE in the germline V gene.

The chain couples TRBV6-5 to TRBJ1-6; tentatively, D is TRBD1 (5 bases). The CDR3 spans 15 residues. The ends were cut back, 4 bases at V and 8 bases at J, with 15 bases in the middle. Germline CDR1 MNHEY, CDR2 SVGAGI. CDR3: CASSSGGRFDSPLHF. The CDR3, as DNA: TGTGCCAGCAGTTCGGGGGGGAGGTTCGATTCACCCCTCCACTTT.

The gene calls are TRBV2 and TRBJ2-7; 9 bases agree with TRBD2. This CDR3 region has 13 residues. J lost 7 bases, V lost 9 bases, and 10 bases had no gene match. Looked up from germline, CDR1 is SNHLY and CDR2 is FYNNEI. As DNA, the CDR3 is TGTGCCAGGACAGCGGGAGGATTGAGTGAGCAGTACTTC. Translating it yields CARTAGGLSEQYF.

The sample holds a few counts of this clone. The CDR3 nucleotides are TGTGCCAGCAGCCCCTTCGCTCTCACCAGGAACACTGAAGCTTTCTTT. Translating gives CASSPFALTRNTEAFF. J is TRBJ1-1 and V is TRBV9, with no clear D. The germline V gene has CDR1 SGDLS and CDR2 YYNGEE. The CDR3 is 16 residues long. V was shortened by 4 bases and J by 1 base, with 17 bases between the two germline ends.

The CDR3 DNA reads as TGTGCCAGCAGCGCCGGACACCAGGGGGGCGGGGAGCTGTTTTTT. Its translation: CASSAGHQGGGELFF. The chain combines TRBV9 with TRBJ2-2, with a weak D call TRBD1 (7 bases). V lost 3 bases, J lost 7 bases, and 16 bases lay in between. The CDR3 has 15 amino acids. The germline V gene encodes CDR1 SGDLS and CDR2 YYNGEE. The variable domain in full, completed from reference TRBV9 and TRBJ2-2, reads DSGVTQTPKHLITATGQRVTLRCSPRSGDLSVYWYQQSLDQGLQFLIQYYNGEERAKGNILERFSAQQFPDLHSELNLSSLELGDSALYFCASSAGHQGGGELFFGEGSRLTVL.

This clone was seen once. J is TRBJ1-3 and V is TRBV28, with D perhaps TRBD1 (6 bases). V dropped 5 bases and J dropped 8 bases, with 22 bases sitting between them. The CDR3 extends over 16 amino acids. Per germline, CDR1 MDHEN and CDR2 SYDVKM. DNA for the CDR3: TGTGCCAGCAGTCCCGGGGGGGCAGGGTTCGGTGACACCATATATTTT. Translating gives CASSPGGAGFGDTIYF.

Only a few counts were recorded for this clone. The gene calls are TRBV7-9 and TRBJ2-7; no clear D gene. This CDR3 has 12 residues. The V end was cut by 5 bases, the J end by 5 bases, with 10 bases between. The germline gives CDR1 SEHNR, CDR2 FQNEAQ (reference sequence). This chain's CDR3 is CASSTDIHEQYF. CDR3 DNA: TGTGCCAGCAGCACAGACATCCACGAGCAGTACTTC.

The V gene is TRBV28, the J gene TRBJ2-1, with 7 bases aligning to TRBD2. CDR1 MDHEN and CDR2 SYDVKM come from the germline V gene. This CDR3 has 15 residues. Germline trimming cut 2 bases from V and 10 bases from J; bases unmatched to any gene: 11. The CDR3 loop reads CASSLLGQSGAEQFF. The CDR3 DNA follows: TGTGCCAGCAGTTTACTTGGTCAGAGCGGGGCAGAGCAGTTCTTC.

The CDR3 DNA follows: TGTGCCAGCAGCTTCCCCGACAGGGGCAATGAGCAGTTCTTC. The encoded protein is CASSFPDRGNEQFF. The rearrangement joins TRBV5-4 to TRBJ2-1; 8 nucleotides line up with TRBD1. CDR1 is SGHNT, CDR2 YYREEE, per germline (reference sequence). V shed 2 bases and J 6 bases; nucleotides not matched to a gene: 4. This CDR3 comprises 14 residues.